The 20 T cell receptor beta chains below were found in one sample sequenced in a study of blood T cell repertoires in COVID-19 (dated by TCRdb to about 2020). Receptors were amplified or captured by the immunoSEQ multiplex PCR assay. The immuneACCESS repertoire file appears here via TCRdb, limited to in-frame rearrangements. These files lack a portion of the clones; in checked studies, under half of the deficit traces to unresolved V genes, and the cause of the others is not known. This sample has around 260,000 clones in its table, and 70% to 90% of those were observed once. The top ten clonotypes cover about 5.2% of the sample. What was sequenced was peripheral blood. The receptors stem from a woman aged 55-75 years with COVID-19, enrolled during active disease.

CDR3 in amino acids: CSASTNYEQYF. CDR3 bases: TGCAGTGCTAGCACTAACTACGAGCAGTACTTC. V is TRBV20-1 and J is TRBJ2-7; no firm D call. The CDR3 totals 11 residues. V was shortened by 3 bases and J by 3 bases, with 6 bases between the two germline ends. Germline values: CDR1 DFQATT, CDR2 SNEGSKA (reference sequence).

The chain couples TRBV4-2 to TRBJ2-3; D call uncertain. The germline CDR1 and CDR2 sequences are LGHNA and YNFKEQ. This CDR3 is built from 15 residues. V was trimmed by 0 bases and J by 2 bases, leaving 9 bases between them. In DNA, the CDR3 is TGTGCCAGCAGCCAAGATGGCGGCCACACAGATACGCAGTATTTT. Its translation is CASSQDGGHTDTQYF.

The genes are TRBV19 and TRBJ2-7, with 10 nucleotides matching TRBD1. The V gene's germline CDR1 is LNHDA and CDR2 SQIVND (reference sequence). The V gene end was trimmed by 3 bases and the J gene end by 3 bases; junction bases not matched to a gene: 5. This CDR3 comprises 15 residues. The CDR3 protein is CASSMVGQGSYEQYF. CDR3 in DNA: TGTGCCAGTAGTATGGTGGGACAGGGGAGCTACGAGCAGTACTTC.

A few counts support this clone. This chain joins TRBV9 and TRBJ1-6; tentatively, D is TRBD1 (6 bases). Germline CDR1 SGDLS, CDR2 YYNGEE. V lost 1 base and J lost 6, with 11 bases in between. This CDR3 region has 15 residues. CDR3 sequence (DNA): TGTGCCAGCAGCGTACAGGGAGGGGGTAATTCACCCCTCCACTTT. Amino acid sequence: CASSVQGGGNSPLHF.

The chain couples TRBV30 to TRBJ2-6; 9 bases agree with TRBD1. Germline lookup yields CDR1 GTSNPN and CDR2 SVGIG (reference sequence). CDR3 size: 16 residues. The junction had 7 bases not matched to a gene; V was cut back by 3 bases and J by 4 bases. CDR3 region: CAWRETGGTGANVLTF. DNA for the CDR3: TGTGCCTGGAGGGAGACAGGGGGAACAGGGGCCAACGTCCTGACTTTC. The full variable domain, in which reference TRBV30 and TRBJ2-6 provide the parts outside the CDR3, is SQTIHQWPATLVQPVGSPLSLECTVEGTSNPNLYWYRQAAGRGLQLLFYSVGIGQISSEVPQNLSASRPQDRQFILSSKKLLLSDSGFYLCAWRETGGTGANVLTFGAGSRLTVL.

This chain links TRBV6-5 with TRBJ1-5; D is perhaps TRBD1 (5 bases). Germline V lookup: CDR1 MNHEY, CDR2 SVGAGI. V was pared by 5 bases and J by 7 bases, with 12 bases between. The CDR3 is 13 amino acids. DNA of the CDR3: TGTGCCAGCAGTCCGACAGTTATCCAGCCCCAGCATTTT. Translated, it gives CASSPTVIQPQHF.

The chain joins TRBV6-5 to TRBJ1-2; TRBD1 might be the D (5 bases). V dropped 6 bases and J dropped 0 bases, with 14 bases sitting between them. The germline V gene encodes CDR1 MNHEY and CDR2 SVGAGI. The length of the CDR3 is 15 residues. CDR3 loop: CASSRGGESNYGYTF. CDR3 coding DNA: TGTGCCAGCAGCCGAGGAGGGGAGTCTAACTATGGCTACACCTTC.

V and J are TRBV29-1 and TRBJ2-1; 15 bases fit TRBD2. The CDR3 spans 18 residues. Germline V gene lookup returns CDR1 SQVTM and CDR2 ANQGSEA. V was clipped by 6 bases and J by 0 bases; unmatched bases: 9. The CDR3 DNA reads as TGCAGCGTCTCTGGACTAGCGGGGGGGGGTTTCTCCTACAATGAGCAGTTCTTC. Translated, it gives CSVSGLAGGGFSYNEQFF.

The chain is built from TRBV19 and TRBJ2-3; 9 nucleotides align to TRBD2. The V gene's germline CDR1 is LNHDA and CDR2 SQIVND (reference sequence). V was clipped by 9 bases and J by 0 bases; unmatched bases: 7. The CDR3 contains 15 residues. CDR3: CASTNGLASTDTQYF. For the CDR3, the DNA is TGTGCCAGCACGAACGGACTAGCGAGCACAGATACGCAGTATTTT.

The genes are TRBV28 and TRBJ1-6; D remains unclear. The germline V and J ends were trimmed by 3 bases and 9 bases, with 6 bases remaining between them. Germline loops: CDR1 MDHEN, CDR2 SYDVKM. The CDR3 covers 12 residues. The CDR3 loop reads CASSFSLSPLHF. The CDR3 coding sequence is TGTGCCAGCAGTTTCTCCCTTTCACCCCTCCACTTT.

This chain joins TRBV7-2 and TRBJ1-2; D is possibly TRBD1 (5 bases). Germline CDR1 reads SGHTA; CDR2 reads FQGNSA. The CDR3 is 12 amino acids. With 1 base removed from V and 13 bases from J, the gap between germline ends came to 13 bases. The CDR3 sequence: CASSLVGMGGTF. The DNA of the CDR3 is TGTGCCAGCAGCTTAGTCGGGATGGGGGGCACCTTC. Using reference TRBV7-2 and TRBJ1-2 for the parts outside the CDR3, the full variable domain is GAGVSQSPSNKVTEKGKDVELRCDPISGHTALYWYRQSLGQGLEFLIYFQGNSAPDKSGLPSDRFSAERTGGSVSTLTIQRTQQEDSAVYLCASSLVGMGGTFGSGTRLTVV.

This clone was seen once. The chain carries TRBV29-1 and TRBJ2-2; a possible D gene is TRBD1 (6 bases). The CDR3 has 14 residues. The germline V and J ends were trimmed by 1 base and 13 bases, with 19 bases remaining between them. Germline CDR1 and CDR2: SQVTM and ANQGSEA. CDR3 sequence: CSVEARGHTQGLFF. As DNA, the CDR3 is TGCAGCGTTGAAGCTCGGGGACACACCCAGGGGCTGTTTTTT.

J is TRBJ1-1 and V is TRBV18, with TRBD1 matching over 8 bases. The CDR3 covers 18 residues. Germline CDR1 and CDR2: KGHSH and LQKENI. Germline trimming cut 3 bases from V and 1 base from J; bases unmatched to any gene: 13. CDR3 region: CASSPLNDYGTGNTEAFF. CDR3 DNA sequence: TGTGCCAGCTCACCCTTAAACGACTATGGGACAGGGAACACTGAAGCTTTCTTT.

Written as DNA, the CDR3 is TGTGCCAGCACGGACAGGGGGCTCACCGGGGAGCTGTTTTTT. Protein product: CASTDRGLTGELFF. This sequence joins TRBV3-1 (or the pseudogene TRBV3-2) and TRBJ2-2; TRBD1 aligns across 11 bases. This CDR3 spans 14 amino acids. Germline lookup yields CDR1 LGHDT and CDR2 YNNKEL (reference sequence). Unmatched junction bases numbered 2, after V lost 7 bases and J lost 4 bases.

This chain links TRBV6-2 or TRBV6-3 with TRBJ2-1; D unresolved. The CDR3 loop spans 13 amino acids. Trimming removed 4 bases from V and 7 bases from J, with 11 bases in between. Germline V gene sequence: CDR1 MNHEY, CDR2 SVGEGT. The CDR3 DNA reads as TGTGCCAGCAGTTCTTTCAACCAGAATGAGCAGTTCTTC. Translated, it gives CASSSFNQNEQFF.

In nucleotides, the CDR3 is TGTGCCAGCAGTGTCGGGTACGGTTCGAACTACGAGCAGTACTTC. It translates to CASSVGYGSNYEQYF. This chain connects TRBV2 to TRBJ2-7; D is unresolved. The germline gives CDR1 SNHLY, CDR2 FYNNEI. Trimming pared 4 bases from V and 3 bases from J, leaving 16 bases between. CDR3 size: 15 residues.

The chain links TRBV7-6 to TRBJ1-4, with a tentative D call TRBD1 (5 bases). Germline CDR1 SGHVS, CDR2 FNYEAQ. CDR3 size: 14 residues. V gave up 1 base and J gave up 14 bases, with 17 bases separating them. The CDR3 sequence is CASSLESFRGSLFF. CDR3 in DNA: TGTGCCAGCAGCTTAGAATCTTTTCGGGGGAGTCTGTTTTTT.

V gene TRBV5-1 combines with J gene TRBJ1-6; 10 nucleotides agree with TRBD1. The CDR3 totals 15 residues. J lost 6 bases, V lost 4 bases, and 4 bases had no gene match. From germline, CDR1 is SGHRS and CDR2 YFSETQ. CDR3 nucleotides: TGCGCCAGCAGCGATCGGACAGGGGGTAATTCACCCCTCCACTTT. This sequence encodes CASSDRTGGNSPLHF.

This chain connects TRBV6-2 or TRBV6-3 to TRBJ1-2; D gene ambiguous. V lost 5 bases and J lost 3, with 10 bases in between. From germline, CDR1 is MNHEY and CDR2 SVGEGT. This CDR3 is 13 amino acids long. The CDR3 DNA reads TGTGCCAGCAGTGTGGGAGGGCACTATGGCTACACCTTC. Its protein is CASSVGGHYGYTF.

The chain combines TRBV6-5 with TRBJ2-3, with 9 bases lining up with TRBD2. J was trimmed by 1 base and V by 8 bases; bases with no gene match: 7. This CDR3 is 15 amino acids long. Germline V gives CDR1 MNHEY, CDR2 SVGAGI. The CDR3 loop reads CASRSRTSGTDTQYF. In DNA, the CDR3 is TGTGCCAGCCGATCAAGGACTAGCGGCACAGATACGCAGTATTTT.